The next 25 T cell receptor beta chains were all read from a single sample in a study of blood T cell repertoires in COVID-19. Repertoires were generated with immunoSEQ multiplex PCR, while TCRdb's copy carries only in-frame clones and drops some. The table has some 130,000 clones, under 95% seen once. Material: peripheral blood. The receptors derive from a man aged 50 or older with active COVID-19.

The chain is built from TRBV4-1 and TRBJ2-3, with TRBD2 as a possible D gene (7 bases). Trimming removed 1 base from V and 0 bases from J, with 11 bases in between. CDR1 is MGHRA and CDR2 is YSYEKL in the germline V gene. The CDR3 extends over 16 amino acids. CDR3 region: CASSQGRGPSTDTQYF. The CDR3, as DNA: TGCGCCAGCAGCCAAGGGCGGGGGCCCAGCACAGATACGCAGTATTTT.

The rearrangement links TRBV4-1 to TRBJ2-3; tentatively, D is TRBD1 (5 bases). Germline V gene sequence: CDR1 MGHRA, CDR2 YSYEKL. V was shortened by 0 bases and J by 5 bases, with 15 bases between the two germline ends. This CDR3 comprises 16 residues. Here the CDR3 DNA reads TGCGCCAGCAGCCAAGATCCGGCGGACAAACGAGATACGCAGTATTTT. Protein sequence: CASSQDPADKRDTQYF.

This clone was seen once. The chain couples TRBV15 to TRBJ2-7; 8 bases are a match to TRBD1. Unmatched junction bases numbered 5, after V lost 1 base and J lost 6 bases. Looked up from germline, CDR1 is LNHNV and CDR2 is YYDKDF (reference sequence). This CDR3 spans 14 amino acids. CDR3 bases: TGTGCCACCAGCAGAGGACAGGGGTTCGGCGAGCAGTACTTC. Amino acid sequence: CATSRGQGFGEQYF.

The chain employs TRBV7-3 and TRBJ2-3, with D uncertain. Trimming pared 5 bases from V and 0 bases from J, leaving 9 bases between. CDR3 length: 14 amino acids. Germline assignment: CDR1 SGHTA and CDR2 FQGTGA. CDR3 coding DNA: TGTGCCAGCAGCCAACTAACTAGCACAGATACGCAGTATTTT. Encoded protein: CASSQLTSTDTQYF. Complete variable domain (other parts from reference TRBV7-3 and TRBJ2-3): GAGVSQTPSNKVTEKGKYVELRCDPISGHTALYWYRQSLGQGPEFLIYFQGTGAADDSGLPNDRFFAVRPEGSVSTLKIQRTERGDSAVYLCASSQLTSTDTQYFGPGTRLTVL.

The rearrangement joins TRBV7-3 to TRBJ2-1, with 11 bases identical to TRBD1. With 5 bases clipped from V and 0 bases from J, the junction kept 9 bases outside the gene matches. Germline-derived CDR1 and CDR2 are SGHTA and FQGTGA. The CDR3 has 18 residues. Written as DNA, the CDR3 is TGTGCCAGCAGCCTATGGACAGGGGGCACCTACTCCTACAATGAGCAGTTCTTC. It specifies CASSLWTGGTYSYNEQFF.

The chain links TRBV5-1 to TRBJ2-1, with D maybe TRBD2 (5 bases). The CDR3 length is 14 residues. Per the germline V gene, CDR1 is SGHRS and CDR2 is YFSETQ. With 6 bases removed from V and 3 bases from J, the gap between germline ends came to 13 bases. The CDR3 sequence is CASKPSTSYNEQFF. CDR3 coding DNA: TGCGCCAGCAAGCCTTCAACTAGCTACAATGAGCAGTTCTTC.

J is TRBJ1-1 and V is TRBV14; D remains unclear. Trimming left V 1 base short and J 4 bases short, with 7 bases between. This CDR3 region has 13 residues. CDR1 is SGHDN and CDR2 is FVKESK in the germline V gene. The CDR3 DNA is TGTGCCAGCAGCCAAGGCGCCTTCACTGAAGCTTTCTTT. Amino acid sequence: CASSQGAFTEAFF.

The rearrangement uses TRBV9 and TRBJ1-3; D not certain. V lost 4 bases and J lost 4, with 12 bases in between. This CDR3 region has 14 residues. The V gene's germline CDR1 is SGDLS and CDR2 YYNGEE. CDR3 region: CASSPRRLGNTIYF. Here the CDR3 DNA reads TGTGCCAGCAGCCCCCGGAGGCTCGGAAACACCATATATTTT.

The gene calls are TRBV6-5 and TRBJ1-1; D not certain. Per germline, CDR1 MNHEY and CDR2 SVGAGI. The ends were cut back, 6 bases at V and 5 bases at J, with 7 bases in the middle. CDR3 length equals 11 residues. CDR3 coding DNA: TGTGCCAGCAGACAGAGTACTGAAGCTTTCTTT. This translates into CASRQSTEAFF.

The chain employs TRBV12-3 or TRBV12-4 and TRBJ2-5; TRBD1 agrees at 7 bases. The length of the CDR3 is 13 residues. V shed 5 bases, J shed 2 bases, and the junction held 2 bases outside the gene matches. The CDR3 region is CASSRDRQETQYF. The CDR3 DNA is TGTGCCAGCAGTCGGGACAGACAAGAGACCCAGTACTTC.

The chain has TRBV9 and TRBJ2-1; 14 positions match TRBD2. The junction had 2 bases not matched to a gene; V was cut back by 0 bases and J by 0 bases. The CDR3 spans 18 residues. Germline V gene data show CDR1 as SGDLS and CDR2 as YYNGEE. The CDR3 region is CASSVGTSGGSSYNEQFF. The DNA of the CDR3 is TGTGCCAGCAGCGTAGGGACTAGCGGGGGGAGCTCCTACAATGAGCAGTTCTTC.

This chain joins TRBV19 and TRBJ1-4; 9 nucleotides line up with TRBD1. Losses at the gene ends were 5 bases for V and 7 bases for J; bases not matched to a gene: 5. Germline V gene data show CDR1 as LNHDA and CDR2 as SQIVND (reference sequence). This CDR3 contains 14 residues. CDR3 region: CASSVGQGTEKLFF. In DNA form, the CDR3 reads TGTGCCAGTAGTGTAGGACAGGGGACTGAAAAACTGTTTTTT.

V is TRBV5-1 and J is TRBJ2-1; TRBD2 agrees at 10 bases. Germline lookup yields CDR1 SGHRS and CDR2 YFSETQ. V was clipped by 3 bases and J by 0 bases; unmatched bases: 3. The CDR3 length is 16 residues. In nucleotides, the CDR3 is TGCGCCAGCAGCTGGACTAGCGGTTTCTCCTACAATGAGCAGTTCTTC. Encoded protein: CASSWTSGFSYNEQFF.

The DNA for the CDR3 is TGCGCCAGCAGCTTGGCAGGCCCAAGCTCCTATAATTCACCCCTCCACTTT. Its translation: CASSLAGPSSYNSPLHF. The rearrangement joins TRBV5-1 to TRBJ1-6; D remains ambiguous. The V gene lost 0 bases and the J gene lost 0 bases, with 10 bases spanning the gap. This CDR3 comprises 17 residues. Germline assignment: CDR1 SGHRS and CDR2 YFSETQ.

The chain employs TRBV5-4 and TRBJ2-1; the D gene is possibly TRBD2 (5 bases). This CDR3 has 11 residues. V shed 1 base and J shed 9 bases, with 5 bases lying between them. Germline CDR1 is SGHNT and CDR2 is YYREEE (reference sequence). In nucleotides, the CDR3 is TGTGCCAGCAGCTTGCGGGGTGAGCAGTTCTTC. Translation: CASSLRGEQFF.

Here the CDR3 reads CASGQGGARLNTEAFF. Written as DNA, the CDR3 is TGTGCCAGCGGACAGGGGGGCGCGAGGCTTAACACTGAAGCTTTCTTT. J is TRBJ1-1 and V is TRBV5-4; 10 nucleotides align to TRBD1. The V segment lost 7 bases and the J segment 2 bases; nucleotides outside the gene matches: 11. This CDR3 is 16 amino acids long. Germline CDR1 is SGHNT and CDR2 is YYREEE (reference sequence).

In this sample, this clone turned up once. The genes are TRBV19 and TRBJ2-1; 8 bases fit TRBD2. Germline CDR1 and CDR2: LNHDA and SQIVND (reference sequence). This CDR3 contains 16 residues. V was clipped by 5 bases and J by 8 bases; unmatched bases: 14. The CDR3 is CASSLYGTSGGDEQFF. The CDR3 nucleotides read TGTGCCAGTAGTCTCTATGGGACCTCCGGGGGGGATGAGCAGTTCTTC.

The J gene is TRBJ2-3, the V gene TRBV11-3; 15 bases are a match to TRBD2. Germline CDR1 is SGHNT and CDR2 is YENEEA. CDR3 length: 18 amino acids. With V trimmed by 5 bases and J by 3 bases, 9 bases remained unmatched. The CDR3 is CASSEGTSGRFWTDTQYF. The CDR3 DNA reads TGTGCCAGCAGCGAGGGGACTAGCGGGAGGTTTTGGACAGATACGCAGTATTTT.

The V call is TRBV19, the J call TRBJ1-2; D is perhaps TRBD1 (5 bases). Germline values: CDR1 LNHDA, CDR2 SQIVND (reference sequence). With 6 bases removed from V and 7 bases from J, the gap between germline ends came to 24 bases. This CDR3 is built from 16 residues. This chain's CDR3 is CASRETPGTATGGYTF. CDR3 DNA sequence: TGTGCCAGTAGGGAAACTCCTGGGACTGCCACTGGTGGCTACACCTTC.

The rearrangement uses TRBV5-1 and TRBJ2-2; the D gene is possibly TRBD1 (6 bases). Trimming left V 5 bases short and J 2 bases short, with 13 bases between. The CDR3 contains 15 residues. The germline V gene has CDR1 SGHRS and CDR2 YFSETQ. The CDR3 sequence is CASRNRGGNTGELFF. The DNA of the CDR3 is TGCGCCAGCAGGAATCGAGGGGGAAACACCGGGGAGCTGTTTTTT.

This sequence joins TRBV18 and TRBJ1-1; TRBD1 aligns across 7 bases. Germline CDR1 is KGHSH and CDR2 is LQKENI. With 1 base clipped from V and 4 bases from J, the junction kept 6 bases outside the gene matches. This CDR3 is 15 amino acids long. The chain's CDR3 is CASSPLMTGRTEAFF. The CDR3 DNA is TGTGCCAGCTCACCACTAATGACAGGGCGCACTGAAGCTTTCTTT.

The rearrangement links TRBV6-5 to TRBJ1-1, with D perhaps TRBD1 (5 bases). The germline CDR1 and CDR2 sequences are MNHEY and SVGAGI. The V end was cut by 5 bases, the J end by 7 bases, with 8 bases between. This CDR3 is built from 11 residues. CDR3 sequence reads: CASSRGNEAFF. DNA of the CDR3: TGTGCCAGCAGTCGGGGGAATGAAGCTTTCTTT.

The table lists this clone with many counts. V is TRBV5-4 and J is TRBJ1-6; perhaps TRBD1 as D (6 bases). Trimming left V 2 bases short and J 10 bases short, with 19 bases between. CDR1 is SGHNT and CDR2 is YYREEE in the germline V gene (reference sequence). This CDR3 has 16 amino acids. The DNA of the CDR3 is TGTGCCAGCAGCTTTGGGCTGGGCAGGGGTGACTCACCCCTCCACTTT. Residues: CASSFGLGRGDSPLHF.

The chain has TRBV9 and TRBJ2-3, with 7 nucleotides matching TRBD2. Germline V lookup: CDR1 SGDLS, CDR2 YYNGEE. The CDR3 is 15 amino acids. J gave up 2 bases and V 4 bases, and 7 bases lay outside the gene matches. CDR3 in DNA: TGTGCCAGCAGCAAAACTAGCGTCTACACAGATACGCAGTATTTT. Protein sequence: CASSKTSVYTDTQYF.

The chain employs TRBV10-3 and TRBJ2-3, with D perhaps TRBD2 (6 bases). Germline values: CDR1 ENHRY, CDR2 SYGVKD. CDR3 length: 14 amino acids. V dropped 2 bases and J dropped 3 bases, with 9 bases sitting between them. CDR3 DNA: TGTGCCATCAGTGAGGGGGGGAAAACAGATACGCAGTATTTT. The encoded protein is CAISEGGKTDTQYF.